Listed here is a single T cell receptor beta chain. Its antigen remains unidentified. This sample was taken from a study of cytomegalovirus exposure and HLA in healthy donors. Germline values: CDR1 LGHNA, CDR2 YSLEER. The CDR3 loop spans 14 amino acids. Trimming shortened V by 2 bases and J by 4 bases, and 9 bases separated the two germline ends. The protocol was immunoSEQ multiplex PCR, while the TCRdb copy is restricted to in-frame clones and leaves out a portion. The table has 150,000 or so clones, around four fifths seen once. The donors formed part of the approximately 130-subject validation cohort, distinct from the 666-subject first cohort. Study-level points and caveats: Reportedly, cytomegalovirus status was diagnosed with high sensitivity and specificity. The study labeled around 160 TCR beta chains cytomegalovirus-associated. It was found in a later analysis that first-cohort TCR clusters tended to co-occur in the 90 to 150 validation repertoires.

The specimen sequenced was PBMCs. This receptor was taken from a man under 40 in good health and CMV-seropositive. The chain is built from TRBV4-3 and TRBJ1-5; D gene unclear. The CDR3 sequence: CASSQSGGNQPQHF. CDR3 DNA sequence: TGCGCCAGCAGCCAATCAGGAGGGAATCAGCCCCAGCATTTT.